This entry lists 25 T cell receptor beta chains sequenced from one sample in a study of T cells after yellow fever vaccination. TCRdb processed the 5' RACE reads anew with MiXCR; each CDR3 protein has one entry. The sample lists some 300,000 distinct CDR3 sequences, 8.5% to 10% seen once, with around 3.1% in the top ten. The sequenced sample was CD4+ T cells sorted from PBMCs, obtained 5 days after the yellow fever booster vaccination. Receptors originate from a man aged 18 to 29 who received the YFV17D yellow fever vaccine.

CDR3 in DNA: TGTGCCAGTGGGGACAGGGGGCGCGGCACAGATACGCAGTATTTT. Translated: CASGDRGRGTDTQYF. The chain links TRBV19 to TRBJ2-3, with TRBD1 matching over 12 bases. CDR3 size: 15 residues. Germline trimming cut 8 bases from V and 1 base from J; bases unmatched to any gene: 4. The V gene's germline CDR1 is LNHDA and CDR2 SQIVND (reference sequence).

This clonotype occurred a few times. J is TRBJ2-5 and V is TRBV7-2; 11 nucleotides align to TRBD2. From germline, CDR1 is SGHTA and CDR2 FQGNSA. The junction had 5 bases not matched to a gene; V was cut back by 7 bases and J by 7 bases. CDR3 length: 13 amino acids. The CDR3 DNA is TGTGCCAGCAACCTACTAGCGGGAGCGACCCAGTACTTC. Protein sequence: CASNLLAGATQYF. The full variable domain, rest sourced from reference TRBV7-2 and TRBJ2-5, is GAGVSQSPSNKVTEKGKDVELRCDPISGHTALYWYRQSLGQGLEFLIYFQGNSAPDKSGLPSDRFSAERTGGSVSTLTIQRTQQEDSAVYLCASNLLAGATQYFGPGTRLLVL.

The chain employs TRBV20-1 and TRBJ2-7, with a possible D match to TRBD2 (5 bases). The CDR3 is made up of 12 amino acids. V dropped 8 bases and J dropped 5 bases, with 16 bases sitting between them. Germline V gene data show CDR1 as DFQATT and CDR2 as SNEGSKA (reference sequence). The chain's CDR3 is CSTTGTRDEQYV. CDR3 nucleotide sequence: TGCAGTACTACGGGAACACGAGACGAGCAGTACGTC.

This clonotype was picked up a small number of times. The chain has TRBV11-2 and TRBJ2-7; D remains unclear. Between the trimmed V and J ends, which lost 6 bases and 1 base, there was a span of 13 bases. This CDR3 is 14 amino acids long. Germline V CDR1 and CDR2: SGHAT, FQNNGV. DNA of the CDR3: TGTGCCAGCAGTCACAATATGAGGTCCTACGAGCAGTACGTC. Its protein is CASSHNMRSYEQYV.

This clonotype was counted at least ten times. V and J are TRBV6-5 and TRBJ2-6, with D possibly being TRBD2 (6 bases). The germline V and J ends were trimmed by 2 bases and 3 bases, with 8 bases remaining between them. Germline V gene data show CDR1 as MNHEY and CDR2 as SVGAGI. The CDR3 is 15 residues long. This CDR3 reads CASSYGGSGANVLTF. The CDR3 bases are TGTGCCAGCAGTTACGGGGGGAGTGGGGCCAACGTCCTGACTTTC.

The V gene is TRBV18, the J gene TRBJ2-7; 12 nucleotides agree with TRBD2. The V gene end was trimmed by 3 bases and the J gene end by 3 bases; junction bases not matched to a gene: 6. In germline, CDR1 is KGHSH, CDR2 LQKENI. This CDR3 region has 16 residues. The CDR3 loop is CASSPSTSGGIYEQYV. The CDR3 nucleotides are TGTGCCAGCTCACCCTCGACTAGCGGGGGAATCTACGAGCAGTACGTC.

J is TRBJ2-2 and V is TRBV29-1; 8 nucleotides agree with TRBD2. The germline V gene has CDR1 SQVTM and CDR2 ANQGSEA. This CDR3 spans 14 amino acids. V dropped 3 bases and J dropped 6; count of bases not matched to a gene: 6. The CDR3 DNA follows: TGCAGCGTTGAGGATGGACTAGCCGCCGGGGAGCTGTTTTTT. Encoded protein: CSVEDGLAAGELFF.

The DNA of the CDR3 is TGCAGTGCTAGGACCACGGCAGAGACCCAGTACTTC. Translation: CSARTTAETQYF. The chain joins TRBV20-1 to TRBJ2-5, with no clear D. The ends were cut back, 3 bases at V and 4 bases at J, with 9 bases in the middle. CDR1 is DFQATT, CDR2 SNEGSKA, per germline (reference sequence). The CDR3 loop spans 12 amino acids.

The sample holds a few counts of this clonotype. The chain has TRBV4-1 and TRBJ2-6; no reliable D call. The CDR3 length is 15 residues. CDR1 and CDR2 from the germline V gene are MGHRA and YSYEKL. V lost 1 base and J 0 bases, leaving 4 bases between the germline ends. CDR3 protein: CASSQGPSGANVLTF. The DNA of the CDR3 is TGCGCCAGCAGCCAAGGGCCCTCTGGGGCCAACGTCCTGACTTTC.

Many counts were recorded for this clonotype. The chain joins TRBV11-2 to TRBJ1-1; D remains ambiguous. V lost 0 bases, J lost 3 bases, and 5 bases lay in between. The CDR3 runs to 13 residues. Germline V lookup: CDR1 SGHAT, CDR2 FQNNGV. Here the CDR3 DNA reads TGTGCCAGCAGCTTAGACGGCTACACTGAAGCTTTCTTT. As protein: CASSLDGYTEAFF.

This clonotype was observed many times. This chain connects TRBV20-1 to TRBJ1-3; 9 bases align to TRBD1. Germline V gene sequence: CDR1 DFQATT, CDR2 SNEGSKA (reference sequence). The CDR3 consists of 14 residues. V was pared by 5 bases and J by 4 bases, with 6 bases of the junction left unmatched. This chain's CDR3 is CSAQQGAGGNTIYF. CDR3 bases: TGCAGTGCTCAACAGGGGGCAGGAGGAAACACCATATATTTT.

This clonotype occurred many times. The J gene is TRBJ2-6, the V gene TRBV6-4, with D unresolved. The CDR3 loop spans 15 amino acids. CDR1 and CDR2 from the germline V gene are MRHNA and SNTAGT. V dropped 3 bases and J dropped 2 bases, with 8 bases sitting between them. CDR3: CASSEASAGANVLTF. As DNA, the CDR3 is TGTGCCAGCAGTGAAGCCAGTGCTGGGGCCAACGTCCTGACTTTC.

This clonotype was observed a handful of times. The rearrangement joins TRBV18 to TRBJ2-1, with D uncertain. Germline V gene lookup returns CDR1 KGHSH and CDR2 LQKENI. V lost 3 bases and J 9 bases, leaving 15 bases between the germline ends. CDR3 size: 14 residues. The CDR3 DNA follows: TGTGCCAGCTCACCTGCAACTGGGGTGAGTGAGCAGTTCTTC. This encodes CASSPATGVSEQFF.

The sample holds many counts of this clonotype. The chain combines TRBV29-1 with TRBJ1-4, with D possibly TRBD1 on 5 matching bases. Germline CDR1 and CDR2: SQVTM and ANQGSEA. CDR3 length: 14 residues. Between the trimmed V and J ends, which lost 6 bases and 0 bases, there was a span of 11 bases. CDR3 in DNA: TGCAGCGTCTTGACAGACCCAACTAATGAAAAACTGTTTTTT. It yields the protein CSVLTDPTNEKLFF.

This clonotype occurred a few times. This chain uses TRBV28 with TRBJ2-4; 12 nucleotides line up with TRBD2. This CDR3 has 18 residues. Germline values: CDR1 MDHEN, CDR2 SYDVKM. J was trimmed by 1 base and V by 3 bases; bases with no gene match: 7. CDR3 sequence reads: CASSLLAGGTTAKNIQYF. In DNA, the CDR3 is TGTGCCAGCAGTTTGCTAGCGGGGGGGACCACCGCCAAAAACATTCAGTACTTC.

The table lists this clonotype with a few counts. The J gene is TRBJ2-3, the V gene TRBV4-1; D might be TRBD1 (5 bases). This CDR3 spans 16 amino acids. V lost 6 bases and J lost 2, with 18 bases in between. From germline, CDR1 is MGHRA and CDR2 YSYEKL. DNA for the CDR3: TGCGCCAGCAGAGTCCAGGGTGTAGGGGACACAGATACGCAGTATTTT. It yields the protein CASRVQGVGDTDTQYF.

This clonotype was counted at least ten times. The chain joins TRBV7-2 to TRBJ1-2; TRBD1 matches 7 bases. CDR3 size: 13 residues. Germline trimming cut 5 bases from V and 4 bases from J; bases unmatched to any gene: 4. Germline V gives CDR1 SGHTA, CDR2 FQGNSA. The CDR3 DNA is TGTGCCAGCAGCAAAGACAGGGTCTATGGCTACACCTTC. Translation gives CASSKDRVYGYTF. The variable domain in full, with the rest retrieved from reference TRBV7-2 and TRBJ1-2, is GAGVSQSPSNKVTEKGKDVELRCDPISGHTALYWYRQSLGQGLEFLIYFQGNSAPDKSGLPSDRFSAERTGGSVSTLTIQRTQQEDSAVYLCASSKDRVYGYTFGSGTRLTVV.

There are many counts of this clonotype. This chain uses TRBV11-2 with TRBJ1-4; 12 bases map to TRBD1. V lost 6 bases to trimming and J lost 7 bases; unmatched junction nucleotides: 6. The CDR3 contains 15 residues. CDR1 is SGHAT and CDR2 is FQNNGV in the germline V gene. CDR3 sequence: CASSLPGQGAEKLFF. CDR3 in DNA: TGTGCCAGCAGTCTTCCGGGACAGGGGGCTGAAAAACTGTTTTTT.

This clonotype was picked up many times. J is TRBJ1-3 and V is TRBV12-3 or TRBV12-4; the match to TRBD1 covers 10 bases. Germline trimming cut 4 bases from V and 7 bases from J; bases unmatched to any gene: 4. The CDR3 is 14 residues long. This CDR3 reads CASSSTGGSNTIYF. The CDR3 nucleotides read TGTGCCAGCAGTTCGACAGGGGGCTCGAACACCATATATTTT.

This clonotype has at least ten counts. The chain carries TRBV5-1 and TRBJ1-2, with D hard to call. Trimming left V 2 bases short and J 3 bases short, with 11 bases between. This CDR3 has 14 residues. In germline, CDR1 is SGHRS, CDR2 YFSETQ. The CDR3: CASSLSKRDYGYTF. CDR3 bases: TGCGCCAGCAGCTTATCGAAGAGGGACTATGGCTACACCTTC.

The genes are TRBV7-6 and TRBJ2-6, with unresolved D. The CDR3 is 18 amino acids. V was pared by 1 base and J by 0 bases, with 13 bases between. In germline, CDR1 is SGHVS, CDR2 FNYEAQ. The CDR3 reads CASSLEMDLGSGANVLTF. DNA for the CDR3: TGTGCCAGCAGCTTAGAAATGGATTTAGGCTCTGGGGCCAACGTCCTGACTTTC.

This chain uses TRBV12-3 or TRBV12-4 with TRBJ1-1; D unresolved. The CDR3 spans 15 residues. Trimming removed 8 bases from V and 0 bases from J, with 16 bases in between. DNA for the CDR3: TGTGCCAGCGGTCTCAGGAAAGGGATGAACACTGAAGCTTTCTTT. It yields the protein CASGLRKGMNTEAFF.

This rearrangement joins TRBV4-1 to TRBJ2-5; D is unclear. CDR1 is MGHRA and CDR2 is YSYEKL in the germline V gene. The V gene lost 3 bases and the J gene lost 5 bases, with 10 bases spanning the gap. CDR3 length equals 13 residues. Here the CDR3 reads CASSHTLVETQYF. The CDR3, as DNA: TGCGCCAGCAGCCACACTCTGGTGGAGACCCAGTACTTC.

Ten or more counts support this clonotype. The V gene is TRBV5-4, the J gene TRBJ2-3; D gene uncertain. This CDR3 comprises 16 residues. Germline CDR1 SGHNT, CDR2 YYREEE (reference sequence). Trimming pared 0 bases from V and 6 bases from J, leaving 17 bases between. DNA for the CDR3: TGTGCCAGCAGCTTGGAGACAAGCGCCCCGCGCGATACGCAGTATTTT. Protein sequence: CASSLETSAPRDTQYF.

The table lists this clonotype with a count of one. The V gene is TRBV5-4, the J gene TRBJ2-5, with D tentatively TRBD2 (5 bases). The CDR3 extends over 13 amino acids. Trimming stripped 1 base from V and 5 bases from J, with 9 bases between. The V gene's germline CDR1 is SGHNT and CDR2 YYREEE (reference sequence). Written as DNA, the CDR3 is TGTGCCAGCAGCTTGCCACGAGGGGAGACCCAGTACTTC. Translation: CASSLPRGETQYF.